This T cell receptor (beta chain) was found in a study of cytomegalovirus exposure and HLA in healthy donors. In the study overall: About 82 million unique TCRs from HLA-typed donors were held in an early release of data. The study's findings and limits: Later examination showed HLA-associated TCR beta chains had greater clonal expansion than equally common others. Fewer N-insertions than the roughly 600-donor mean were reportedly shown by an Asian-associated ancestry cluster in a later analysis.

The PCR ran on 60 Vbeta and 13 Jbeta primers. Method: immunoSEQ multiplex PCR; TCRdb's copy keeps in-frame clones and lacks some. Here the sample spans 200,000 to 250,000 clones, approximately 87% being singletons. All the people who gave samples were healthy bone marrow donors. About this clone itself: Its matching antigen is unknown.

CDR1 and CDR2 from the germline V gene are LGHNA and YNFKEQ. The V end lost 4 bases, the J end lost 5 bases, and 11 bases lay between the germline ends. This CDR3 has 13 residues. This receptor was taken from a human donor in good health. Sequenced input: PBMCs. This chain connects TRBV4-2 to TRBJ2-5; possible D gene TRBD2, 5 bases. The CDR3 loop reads CASSRELGETQYF. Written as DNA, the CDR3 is TGTGCCAGCAGCCGGGAGTTGGGGGAGACCCAGTACTTC.